This T cell receptor beta chain was sequenced during a study of T cell changes during pregnancy in multiple sclerosis. Germline values: CDR1 SGHDT, CDR2 YYEEEE. This CDR3 has 16 amino acids. Trimming removed 4 bases from V and 2 bases from J, with 15 bases in between. The method was immunoSEQ multiplex PCR; TCRdb's version includes in-frame clones alone and lacks a portion of them. Of 45,000 to 55,000 clones listed, 92% were seen once; the top ten hold approximately 0.18%. This material consisted of CD4+ T cells from peripheral blood mononuclear cells, taken after pregnancy. The source is a female donor in good health, enrolled as a control in a pregnancy study. The chain recombines TRBV5-6 with TRBJ2-2, with D possibly TRBD1 on 6 matching bases. DNA for the CDR3: TGTGCCAGCAGCCTCACAGGGAGAGGTAACACCGGGGAGCTGTTTTTT. Translated, it gives CASSLTGRGNTGELFF.